These T cell receptor beta chains were read from a single sample in a study of vaccination effects on CD4 cells after COVID-19. No antigen has been assigned to these receptors. The method was immunoSEQ multiplex PCR; TCRdb's version includes in-frame clones alone and lacks a portion of them. The sample has 25,000 to 35,000 clones; roughly 74% are singletons. The starting material was CD4+ T cells from PBMCs cultured with HCoV-OC43 spike peptides, obtained after COVID-19 vaccination. These receptor sequences come from a human donor who received a COVID-19 vaccine. The CDR3 runs from the conserved cysteine through the conserved F or W. Fields, in order: V gene, D gene, clone size, J gene, CDR3 DNA, CDR3 protein. The D gene is left open where the match is weak. The size of a clone is reported for some rows only, either as once, few or many, or as a class for expanded clones.

V gene: TRBV6-4
D gene: -
clone size: -
J gene: TRBJ2-7
CDR3 DNA: TGTGCCAGCAGTCGGGAACTAAGCTCCTACGAGCAGTACTTC
CDR3 protein: CASSRELSSYEQYF

V gene: TRBV9
D gene: TRBD2
clone size: -
J gene: TRBJ2-1
CDR3 DNA: TGTGCCAGCAGCCGCGGGGTAGCGGGGGCCAAGCAGTTCTTC
CDR3 protein: CASSRGVAGAKQFF

V gene: TRBV6-1
D gene: -
clone size: -
J gene: TRBJ2-7
CDR3 DNA: TGTGCCAGCAGTGAAGGGGAGGGGGCCTCCTACGAGCAGTACTTC
CDR3 protein: CASSEGEGASYEQYF

V gene: TRBV2
D gene: TRBD1
clone size: -
J gene: TRBJ2-5
CDR3 DNA: TGTGCCAGCAGTACGCGGACAGGGGGGGGAGAGACCCAGTACTTC
CDR3 protein: CASSTRTGGGETQYF

V gene: TRBV11-2
D gene: -
clone size: -
J gene: TRBJ2-2
CDR3 DNA: TGTGCCAGCAGCTTTACTCTGAACACCGGGGAGCTGTTTTTT
CDR3 protein: CASSFTLNTGELFF

V gene: TRBV11-2
D gene: -
clone size: few
J gene: TRBJ2-7
CDR3 DNA: TGTGCCAGCAGCTTAGATAACGGGGCGCTTGGAGGCGAGCAGTACTTC
CDR3 protein: CASSLDNGALGGEQYF

V gene: TRBV2
D gene: -
clone size: -
J gene: TRBJ1-1
CDR3 DNA: TGTGCCAGCAGTGATGAGGGGTATACTGAAGCTTTCTTT
CDR3 protein: CASSDEGYTEAFF

V gene: TRBV4-1
D gene: -
clone size: -
J gene: TRBJ2-1
CDR3 DNA: TGCGCCAGCAGCCCACTCACCCCGCGATTCCTCTCCTACAATGAGCAGTTCTTC
CDR3 protein: CASSPLTPRFLSYNEQFF

V gene: TRBV6-5
D gene: TRBD1
clone size: -
J gene: TRBJ1-2
CDR3 DNA: TGTGCCAGCAGCGGGGGGCTGACAGGGCGGAGCTACACCTTC
CDR3 protein: CASSGGLTGRSYTF

V gene: TRBV5-1
D gene: TRBD1
clone size: -
J gene: TRBJ1-1
CDR3 DNA: TGCGCCAGCAGCTTGGGGGCTGACAGGGCTCGAGCTTTCTTT
CDR3 protein: CASSLGADRARAFF

V gene: TRBV18
D gene: TRBD2
clone size: once
J gene: TRBJ2-5
CDR3 DNA: TGTGCCAGCTCACCGAGGCAAGCGGGAGTGGAGACCCAGTACTTC
CDR3 protein: CASSPRQAGVETQYF

V gene: TRBV5-6
D gene: -
clone size: few
J gene: TRBJ1-3
CDR3 DNA: TGTGCCAGCAGCTTGTCCATCACTTCTGGAAACACCATATATTTT
CDR3 protein: CASSLSITSGNTIYF

V gene: TRBV13
D gene: -
clone size: -
J gene: TRBJ2-6
CDR3 DNA: TGTGCCAGCAGCGCTTACTCTGGGGCCAACGTCCTGACTTTC
CDR3 protein: CASSAYSGANVLTF

V gene: TRBV14
D gene: -
clone size: -
J gene: TRBJ1-3
CDR3 DNA: TGTGCCAGCAGCCAAGCTGGGAGGGAGCTCTCTGGAAACACCATATATTTT
CDR3 protein: CASSQAGRELSGNTIYF

V gene: TRBV24-1
D gene: -
clone size: -
J gene: TRBJ2-3
CDR3 DNA: TGTGCCACCAGTGATTTTAGCACAGATACGCAGTATTTT
CDR3 protein: CATSDFSTDTQYF

V gene: TRBV10-3
D gene: TRBD2
clone size: -
J gene: TRBJ2-7
CDR3 DNA: TGTGCCATCAGTGCCCAAGCGGGAGGGCCGGGCGAGCAGTACTTC
CDR3 protein: CAISAQAGGPGEQYF

V gene: TRBV6-4
D gene: -
clone size: -
J gene: TRBJ2-6
CDR3 DNA: TGTGCCAGCACCTTTAACTCTGGGGCCAACGTCCTGACTTTC
CDR3 protein: CASTFNSGANVLTF

V gene: TRBV28
D gene: TRBD1
clone size: -
J gene: TRBJ1-5
CDR3 DNA: TGTGCCAGCAGATCCCAGGGGGCAGGCAATCAGCCCCAGCATTTT
CDR3 protein: CASRSQGAGNQPQHF

V gene: TRBV6-4
D gene: TRBD1
clone size: -
J gene: TRBJ1-2
CDR3 DNA: TGTGCCAGCAGTGAGGGACAGGGCCTTAATGGCTACACCTTC
CDR3 protein: CASSEGQGLNGYTF

V gene: TRBV30
D gene: -
clone size: -
J gene: TRBJ2-7
CDR3 DNA: TGTGCCTGGAGTGTCCAGTACGAGCAGTACTTC
CDR3 protein: CAWSVQYEQYF

V gene: TRBV11-2
D gene: -
clone size: -
J gene: TRBJ2-7
CDR3 DNA: TGTGCCAGCAGCTTATCTGGGTCCTACGAGCAGTACTTC
CDR3 protein: CASSLSGSYEQYF

V gene: TRBV18
D gene: -
clone size: -
J gene: TRBJ2-1
CDR3 DNA: TGTGCCAGCTCACCGGCTCGGGAAAGCTCCTACAATGAGCAGTTCTTC
CDR3 protein: CASSPARESSYNEQFF

V gene: TRBV3-1/TRBV3-2
D gene: -
clone size: -
J gene: TRBJ1-1
CDR3 DNA: TGTGCCAGCAGCCATAATTGGGGGGACACTGAAGCTTTCTTT
CDR3 protein: CASSHNWGDTEAFF

V gene: TRBV10-3
D gene: -
clone size: -
J gene: TRBJ1-2
CDR3 DNA: TGTGCCATCAGTGAGTACGAGGGGCCGGGGTATGGCTACACCTTC
CDR3 protein: CAISEYEGPGYGYTF

V gene: TRBV5-1
D gene: -
clone size: -
J gene: TRBJ1-2
CDR3 DNA: TGCGCCAGCAGCTTGGACAGTAATATTTTTAATGGCTACACCTTC
CDR3 protein: CASSLDSNIFNGYTF

V gene: TRBV4-1
D gene: TRBD1
clone size: -
J gene: TRBJ2-4
CDR3 DNA: TGCGCCAGCAGCCCCACACACGGACAGGGGAACATTCAGTACTTC
CDR3 protein: CASSPTHGQGNIQYF

V gene: TRBV10-3
D gene: -
clone size: few
J gene: TRBJ1-2
CDR3 DNA: TGTGCCATCAGTGAGGGGGGCTCCTATGGCTACACCTTC
CDR3 protein: CAISEGGSYGYTF

V gene: TRBV9
D gene: -
clone size: -
J gene: TRBJ1-4
CDR3 DNA: TGTGCCAGCAGCCCCCGGGGTGGGGGTTTGGGAGAAAAACTGTTTTTT
CDR3 protein: CASSPRGGGLGEKLFF

V gene: TRBV5-4
D gene: TRBD1
clone size: few
J gene: TRBJ1-2
CDR3 DNA: TGTGCCAGCAGCGCCGGGACAGCTCTCAACTATGGCTACACCTTC
CDR3 protein: CASSAGTALNYGYTF

V gene: TRBV4-2
D gene: TRBD1
clone size: few
J gene: TRBJ1-3
CDR3 DNA: TGTGCCAGCAGCCGAGACCTGGGACAGCTTCCCTCTGGAAACACCATATATTTT
CDR3 protein: CASSRDLGQLPSGNTIYF

V gene: TRBV11-2
D gene: TRBD2
clone size: once
J gene: TRBJ2-7
CDR3 DNA: TGTGCCAGCAGCCGAGCGGGGGGGCTTGCCTACGAGCAGTACTTC
CDR3 protein: CASSRAGGLAYEQYF

V gene: TRBV6-2/TRBV6-3
D gene: TRBD1
clone size: -
J gene: TRBJ1-2
CDR3 DNA: TGTGCCAGCAGTTTAGCCCAGGGGGCGGATGGCTACACCTTC
CDR3 protein: CASSLAQGADGYTF

V gene: TRBV25-1
D gene: -
clone size: -
J gene: TRBJ2-3
CDR3 DNA: TGTGCCAGCAGTTTCGGACCACACACAGATACGCAGTATTTT
CDR3 protein: CASSFGPHTDTQYF

V gene: TRBV10-1
D gene: -
clone size: -
J gene: TRBJ2-7
CDR3 DNA: TGCGCCAGCAGTGAGTCGAATGCTAACCAGTTCTACGAGCAGTACTTC
CDR3 protein: CASSESNANQFYEQYF

V gene: TRBV18
D gene: -
clone size: -
J gene: TRBJ2-3
CDR3 DNA: TGTGCCAGCTCACCACCGGGGGTGACGCGCACAGATACGCAGTATTTT
CDR3 protein: CASSPPGVTRTDTQYF

V gene: TRBV12-5
D gene: TRBD1
clone size: -
J gene: TRBJ1-3
CDR3 DNA: TGTGCTAGCACGGACAGGGCAGGAAACACCATATATTTT
CDR3 protein: CASTDRAGNTIYF

V gene: TRBV29-1
D gene: -
clone size: few
J gene: TRBJ2-7
CDR3 DNA: TGCAGCGCTGGGGGCAGGGTGAGTGGGGAGCAGTACTTC
CDR3 protein: CSAGGRVSGEQYF

V gene: TRBV4-1
D gene: TRBD1
clone size: once
J gene: TRBJ1-2
CDR3 DNA: TGCGCCAGCTACCTTCCGGGACAGGGGGATGGCTACACCTTC
CDR3 protein: CASYLPGQGDGYTF

V gene: TRBV6-5
D gene: TRBD1
clone size: -
J gene: TRBJ1-2
CDR3 DNA: TGTGCCAGCAGTTACTCCGGGACAGGAGTATATGGCTACACCTTC
CDR3 protein: CASSYSGTGVYGYTF

V gene: TRBV11-2
D gene: -
clone size: -
J gene: TRBJ2-4
CDR3 DNA: TGTGCCAGCAGCGGCGGCAACATTCAGTACTTC
CDR3 protein: CASSGGNIQYF

V gene: TRBV4-1
D gene: -
clone size: few
J gene: TRBJ1-1
CDR3 DNA: TGCGCCAGCAGTGGGCCCCTTAAGGGCACTGAAGCTTTCTTT
CDR3 protein: CASSGPLKGTEAFF

V gene: TRBV7-9
D gene: TRBD2
clone size: -
J gene: TRBJ2-5
CDR3 DNA: TGTGCCAGCAGCCTCAACCTAGCGGGGGGGCGGGAGACCCAGTACTTC
CDR3 protein: CASSLNLAGGRETQYF

V gene: TRBV30
D gene: -
clone size: -
J gene: TRBJ1-1
CDR3 DNA: TGTGCCTGGAGTGTAAACAGGCGGAACACTGAAGCTTTCTTT
CDR3 protein: CAWSVNRRNTEAFF

V gene: TRBV11-2
D gene: TRBD1
clone size: once
J gene: TRBJ1-2
CDR3 DNA: TGTGCCAGCAGAACTTATCGGGGACAGGGGAAATATCAAGGCTACACCTTC
CDR3 protein: CASRTYRGQGKYQGYTF

V gene: TRBV27
D gene: TRBD1
clone size: -
J gene: TRBJ2-2
CDR3 DNA: TGTGCCAGCAGACCTAGTTTGGGCCAGGGGGCGAACACCGGGGAGCTGTTTTTT
CDR3 protein: CASRPSLGQGANTGELFF